A single sample is the source of the 10 T cell receptor beta chains below, sequenced in a study of blood T cells in healthy people across ages. Next came a second PCR, run for about 6 to 12 cycles, which used a sample-barcoded 5' primer along with a J-beta primer mix. MiXCR, run by TCRdb on the 5' RACE reads, gives a single entry per CDR3 protein. The sample holds about 1.8 million distinct CDR3 sequences; around 48% are singletons and the top ten take 2.1%. Sequenced material: blood. The receptors shown here come from a middle-aged woman in good health.

The rearrangement uses TRBV20-1 and TRBJ2-4; D possibly corresponds to TRBD2 (6 bases). The CDR3 spans 13 residues. Germline CDR1 is DFQATT and CDR2 is SNEGSKA (reference sequence). The V end was cut by 3 bases, the J end by 7 bases, with 13 bases between. The CDR3 DNA reads as TGCAGTGCTAGGGAGGGGAGTGAGAACATTCAGTACTTC. It is translated as CSAREGSENIQYF.

This clonotype was observed a few times. The V call is TRBV12-3 or TRBV12-4, the J call TRBJ1-2; TRBD1 is a possible D gene (6 bases). Between the trimmed V and J ends, which lost 0 bases and 4 bases, there was a span of 15 bases. The CDR3 has 16 amino acids. CDR3 sequence: CASSLALQGSSYGYTF. The CDR3 DNA sequence: TGTGCCAGCAGTTTAGCCTTACAGGGCTCCTCCTATGGCTACACCTTC.

This rearrangement joins TRBV3-1 to TRBJ2-7; 8 bases align to TRBD2. CDR1 is LGHDT, CDR2 YNNKEL, per germline (reference sequence). This CDR3 has 17 amino acids. Unmatched junction bases numbered 9, after V lost 0 bases and J lost 2 bases. The CDR3 region has the DNA TGTGCCAGCAGCCAAGATGGAGAGGCGGGGGGCCCCTACGAGCAGTACTTC. Its translation is CASSQDGEAGGPYEQYF.

A few counts support this clonotype. The chain combines TRBV9 with TRBJ1-2, with a weak D call TRBD1 (6 bases). Germline V gene lookup returns CDR1 SGDLS and CDR2 YYNGEE. The CDR3 loop spans 15 amino acids. Deletions cut 0 bases from V and 2 bases from J, with 11 bases between. The DNA of the CDR3 is TGTGCCAGCAGCGTAGAAATAGACAGGAACTATGGCTACACCTTC. As protein: CASSVEIDRNYGYTF.

This clonotype turned up a few times. V and J are TRBV4-3 and TRBJ1-1; 7 bases are shared with TRBD1. The J segment lost 3 bases and the V segment lost 1 base, leaving 2 bases of the junction unmatched. Per the germline V gene, CDR1 is LGHNA and CDR2 is YSLEER. This CDR3 is built from 14 residues. CDR3 in DNA: TGCGCCAGCAGCCAAGCCGACAGGGACACTGAAGCTTTCTTT. Residues: CASSQADRDTEAFF.

The chain carries TRBV6-5 and TRBJ1-6; D gene ambiguous. The CDR3 runs 15 residues. Trimming removed 8 bases from V and 0 bases from J, with 11 bases in between. CDR1 MNHEY and CDR2 SVGAGI come from the germline V gene. The DNA of the CDR3 is TGTGCCAGCGGACCGGGGAGCTCCTATAATTCACCCCTCCACTTT. Translation gives CASGPGSSYNSPLHF.

This clonotype was found a few times. The rearrangement links TRBV5-5 to TRBJ2-5, with no clear D. The CDR3 has 16 amino acids. The germline V gene encodes CDR1 SGHKS and CDR2 YYEKEE (reference sequence). V gave up 2 bases and J gave up 7 bases, with 21 bases separating them. The CDR3, as DNA: TGTGCCAGCAGCTTTGGAGACCCGCTGAGTTTTAGGACCCAGTACTTC. This encodes CASSFGDPLSFRTQYF.

The sample holds many counts of this clonotype. The V gene is TRBV20-1, the J gene TRBJ2-6, with TRBD1 identical over 7 bases. Germline lookup yields CDR1 DFQATT and CDR2 SNEGSKA (reference sequence). Trimming cost V 5 bases and J 1 base; bases outside gene matches: 8. The CDR3 is 16 amino acids. Here the CDR3 reads CSAPGDSRSGANVLTF. CDR3 in DNA: TGCAGTGCTCCTGGGGACAGTCGATCTGGGGCCAACGTCCTGACTTTC.

This clonotype was detected only a few times. The V and J genes are TRBV10-3 and TRBJ2-5; maybe TRBD2 (6 bases). The end of the DNA fits TRBJ2-7 better, so the J call may be wrong. This CDR3 spans 12 amino acids. Germline V lookup: CDR1 ENHRY, CDR2 SYGVKD. Here the CDR3 reads CAISEGGDEQYF. CDR3 coding DNA: TGTGCCATCAGTGAAGGAGGGGACGAGCAGTACTTC.

The CDR3 nucleotides read TGCAGCGTTGTAGTTCGGCCAGCGTTTCAAGAGACCCAGTACTTC. Its protein is CSVVVRPAFQETQYF. This chain connects TRBV29-1 to TRBJ2-5, with D unresolved. Per germline, CDR1 SQVTM and CDR2 ANQGSEA. Trimming cost V 4 bases and J 2 bases, with 17 bases left between them. There are 15 residues in the CDR3. Looking up the rest from reference TRBV29-1 and TRBJ2-5 gives the full variable domain: SAVISQKPSRDICQRGTSLTIQCQVDSQVTMMFWYRQQPGQSLTLIATANQGSEATYESGFVIDKFPISRPNLTFSTLTVSNMSPEDSSIYLCSVVVRPAFQETQYFGPGTRLLVL.